This T cell receptor (beta chain) was identified in a study of cytomegalovirus exposure and HLA in healthy donors. Study-level points and caveats: In a later analysis, specific HLA alleles were associated with about 18,000 TCR beta sequences at a 0.05 false discovery rate. A later analysis revealed that TCR association rates differed between HLA loci, peaking at DRB1 and bottoming out at HLA-C.

Concerning this clone: The antigen is unknown.

PCR amplification relied on 60 Vbeta primers (plus 13 Jbeta primers). Sequencing was performed with immunoSEQ multiplex PCR; in TCRdb, only in-frame clones are kept and a portion is missing. The table lists around 200,000 clones, 86% of them singletons. The V segment lost 6 bases and the J segment 7 bases; nucleotides outside the gene matches: 8. Germline values: CDR1 MDHEN, CDR2 SYDVKM. The CDR3 extends over 14 amino acids. The V and J genes are TRBV28 and TRBJ2-7, with TRBD1 matching 11 bases. Sequencing was performed on PBMCs. The origin of this receptor is a woman aged 25 to 39 in good health and CMV-seronegative. CDR3 loop: CASRYSGTGGEQYF. The CDR3 nucleotides read TGTGCCAGCAGATACTCCGGGACAGGGGGAGAGCAGTACTTC. The variable domain in full, completed from reference TRBV28 and TRBJ2-7, reads DVKVTQSSRYLVKRTGEKVFLECVQDMDHENMFWYRQDPGLGLRLIYFSYDVKMKEKGDIPEGYSVSREKKERFSLILESASTNQTSMYLCASRYSGTGGEQYFGPGTRLTVT.